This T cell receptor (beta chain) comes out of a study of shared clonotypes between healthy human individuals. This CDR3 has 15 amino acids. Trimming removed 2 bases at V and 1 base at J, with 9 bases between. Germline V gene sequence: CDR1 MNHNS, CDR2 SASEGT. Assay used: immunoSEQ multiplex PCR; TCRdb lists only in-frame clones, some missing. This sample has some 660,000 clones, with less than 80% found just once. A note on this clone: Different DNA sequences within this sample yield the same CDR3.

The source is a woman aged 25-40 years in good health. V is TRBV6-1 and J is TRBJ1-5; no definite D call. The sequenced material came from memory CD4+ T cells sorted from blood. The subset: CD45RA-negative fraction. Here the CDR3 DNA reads TGTGCCAGCAGTGAATCACAGCTGAGCAATCAGCCCCAGCATTTT. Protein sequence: CASSESQLSNQPQHF.